The source of this T cell receptor (beta chain) is a study of shared clonotypes between healthy human individuals. Whole-study results and caveats: Across subsets, estimated richness was generally greater for naive than for memory populations.

The CDR3 has 15 amino acids. Looked up from germline, CDR1 is KGHSH and CDR2 is LQKENI. Trimming took 0 bases from V and 0 from J, leaving 8 bases between them. Of note for this clone: The target antigen is unknown. This CDR3 is also generated by other DNA sequences in the sample.

The data were produced by immunoSEQ multiplex PCR, yet TCRdb's version contains in-frame clones alone and is incomplete. This sample yields millions of clones, of which 95% are seen a single time; 0.13% belongs to the top ten. The chain has TRBV18 and TRBJ1-1; the D gene is possibly TRBD1 (5 bases). The sequencing input was naive CD4+ T cells sorted from blood. Subset: CD45RA+ positively selected. The sequence was obtained from a man younger than 30 in good health. CDR3 nucleotide sequence: TGTGCCAGCTCACCACCTACAGGAGTGAACACTGAAGCTTTCTTT. Protein sequence: CASSPPTGVNTEAFF.